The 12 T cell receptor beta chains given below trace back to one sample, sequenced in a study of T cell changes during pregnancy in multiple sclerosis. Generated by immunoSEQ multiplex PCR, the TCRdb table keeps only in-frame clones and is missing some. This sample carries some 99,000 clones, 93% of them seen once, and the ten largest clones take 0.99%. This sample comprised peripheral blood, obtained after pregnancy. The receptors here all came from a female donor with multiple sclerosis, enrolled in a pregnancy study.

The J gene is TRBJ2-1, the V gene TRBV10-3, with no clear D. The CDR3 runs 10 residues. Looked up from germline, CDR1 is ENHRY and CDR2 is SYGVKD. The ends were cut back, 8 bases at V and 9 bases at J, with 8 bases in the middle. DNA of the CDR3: TGTGCCATCGGTAGTTCTGAGCAGTTCTTC. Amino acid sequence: CAIGSSEQFF.

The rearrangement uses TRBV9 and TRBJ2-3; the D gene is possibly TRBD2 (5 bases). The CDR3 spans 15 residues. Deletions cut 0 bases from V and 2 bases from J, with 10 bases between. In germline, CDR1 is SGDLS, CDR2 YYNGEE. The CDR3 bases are TGTGCCAGCAGCGTAGCGTCGGGATTCACAGATACGCAGTATTTT. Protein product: CASSVASGFTDTQYF.

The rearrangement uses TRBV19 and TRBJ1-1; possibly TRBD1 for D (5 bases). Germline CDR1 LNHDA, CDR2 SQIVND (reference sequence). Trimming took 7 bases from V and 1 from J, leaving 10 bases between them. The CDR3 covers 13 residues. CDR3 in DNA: TGTGCCAGTAAGCAGGGAAGGAACACTGAAGCTTTCTTT. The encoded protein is CASKQGRNTEAFF.

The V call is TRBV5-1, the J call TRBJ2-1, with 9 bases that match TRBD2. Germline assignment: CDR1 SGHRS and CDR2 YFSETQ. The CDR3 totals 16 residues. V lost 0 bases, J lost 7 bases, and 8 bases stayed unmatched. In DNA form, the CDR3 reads TGCGCCAGCAGCTTGGCCCCGGCGGGAGGGCCGAATGAGCAGTTCTTC. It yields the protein CASSLAPAGGPNEQFF.

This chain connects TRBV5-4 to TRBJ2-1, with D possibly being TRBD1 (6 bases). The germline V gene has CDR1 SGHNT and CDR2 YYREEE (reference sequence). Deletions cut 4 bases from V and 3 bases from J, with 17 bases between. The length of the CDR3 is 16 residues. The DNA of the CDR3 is TGTGCCAGCAGCCCACTGGCCGGGACATACTACAATGAGCAGTTCTTC. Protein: CASSPLAGTYYNEQFF.

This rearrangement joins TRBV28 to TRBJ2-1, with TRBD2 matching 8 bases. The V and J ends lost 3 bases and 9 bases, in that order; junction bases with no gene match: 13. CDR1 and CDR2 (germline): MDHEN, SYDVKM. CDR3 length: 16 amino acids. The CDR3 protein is CASSFHWSGSVTEQFF. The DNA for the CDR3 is TGTGCCAGCAGTTTTCACTGGAGCGGGAGTGTTACTGAGCAGTTCTTC.

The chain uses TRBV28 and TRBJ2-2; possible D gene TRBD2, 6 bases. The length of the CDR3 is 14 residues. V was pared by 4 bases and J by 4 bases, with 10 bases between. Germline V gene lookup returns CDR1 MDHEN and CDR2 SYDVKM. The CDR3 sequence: CASSSAGGTGELFF. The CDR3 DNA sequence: TGTGCCAGCAGTTCGGCCGGGGGCACCGGGGAGCTGTTTTTT.

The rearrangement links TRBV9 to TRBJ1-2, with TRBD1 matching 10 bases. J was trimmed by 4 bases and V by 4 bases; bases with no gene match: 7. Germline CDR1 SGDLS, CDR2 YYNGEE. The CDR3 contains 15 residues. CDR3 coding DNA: TGTGCCAGCAGCCCCCCGGGACAGGGGACCTATGGCTACACCTTC. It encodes CASSPPGQGTYGYTF.

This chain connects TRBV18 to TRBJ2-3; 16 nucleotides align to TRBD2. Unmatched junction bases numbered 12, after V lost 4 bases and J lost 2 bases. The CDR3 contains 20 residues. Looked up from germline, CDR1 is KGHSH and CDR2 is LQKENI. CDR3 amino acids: CASSLSGLAGGPSATDTQYF. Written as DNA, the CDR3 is TGTGCCAGCTCACTATCGGGACTAGCGGGAGGGCCGTCGGCCACAGATACGCAGTATTTT.

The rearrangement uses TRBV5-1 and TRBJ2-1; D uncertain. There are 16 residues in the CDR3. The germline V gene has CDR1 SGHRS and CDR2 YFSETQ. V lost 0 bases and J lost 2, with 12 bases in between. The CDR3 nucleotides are TGCGCCAGCAGCTTGGTGGTGGGTACAGCCTACAATGAGCAGTTCTTC. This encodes CASSLVVGTAYNEQFF.

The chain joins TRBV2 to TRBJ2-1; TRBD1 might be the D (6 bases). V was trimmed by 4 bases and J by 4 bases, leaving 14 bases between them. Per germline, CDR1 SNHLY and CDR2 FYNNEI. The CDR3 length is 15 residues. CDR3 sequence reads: CASSGEGGRYNEQFF. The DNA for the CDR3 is TGTGCCAGCAGTGGTGAAGGGGGAAGGTACAATGAGCAGTTCTTC. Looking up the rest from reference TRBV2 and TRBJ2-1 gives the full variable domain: EPEVTQTPSHQVTQMGQEVILRCVPISNHLYFYWYRQILGQKVEFLVSFYNNEISEKSEIFDDQFSVERPDGSNFTLKIRSTKLEDSAMYFCASSGEGGRYNEQFFGPGTRLTVL.

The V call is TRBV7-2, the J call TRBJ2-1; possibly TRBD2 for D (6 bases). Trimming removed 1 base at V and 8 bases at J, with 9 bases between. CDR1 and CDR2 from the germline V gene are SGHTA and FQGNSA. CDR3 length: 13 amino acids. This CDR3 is CASSLGTNHEQFF. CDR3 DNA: TGTGCCAGCAGCTTAGGGACTAACCATGAGCAGTTCTTC.